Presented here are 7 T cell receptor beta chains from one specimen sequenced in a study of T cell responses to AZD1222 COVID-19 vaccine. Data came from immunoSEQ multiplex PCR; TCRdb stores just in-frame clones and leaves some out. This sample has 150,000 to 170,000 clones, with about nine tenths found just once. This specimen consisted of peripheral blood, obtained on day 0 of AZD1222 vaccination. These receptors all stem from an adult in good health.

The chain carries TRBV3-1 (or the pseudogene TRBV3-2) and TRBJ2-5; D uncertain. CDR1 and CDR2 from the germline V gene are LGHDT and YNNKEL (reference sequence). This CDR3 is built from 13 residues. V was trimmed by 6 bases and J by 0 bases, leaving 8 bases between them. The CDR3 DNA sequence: TGTGCCAGCAGACCGGGCTACCAAGAGACCCAGTACTTC. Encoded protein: CASRPGYQETQYF.

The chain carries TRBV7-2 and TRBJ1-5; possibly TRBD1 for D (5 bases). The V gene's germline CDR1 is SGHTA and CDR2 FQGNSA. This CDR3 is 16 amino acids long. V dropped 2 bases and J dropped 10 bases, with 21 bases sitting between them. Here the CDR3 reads CASSLMSGTYPQPQHF. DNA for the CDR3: TGTGCCAGCAGCTTAATGTCTGGGACCTACCCCCAACCCCAGCATTTT. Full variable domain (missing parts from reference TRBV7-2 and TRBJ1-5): GAGVSQSPSNKVTEKGKDVELRCDPISGHTALYWYRQSLGQGLEFLIYFQGNSAPDKSGLPSDRFSAERTGGSVSTLTIQRTQQEDSAVYLCASSLMSGTYPQPQHFGDGTRLSIL.

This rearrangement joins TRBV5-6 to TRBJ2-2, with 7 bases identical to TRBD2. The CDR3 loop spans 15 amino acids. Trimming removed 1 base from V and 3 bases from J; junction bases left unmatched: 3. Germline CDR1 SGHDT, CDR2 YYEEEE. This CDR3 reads CASSLLGRDTGELFF. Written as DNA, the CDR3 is TGTGCCAGCAGCTTGTTGGGGAGGGACACCGGGGAGCTGTTTTTT.

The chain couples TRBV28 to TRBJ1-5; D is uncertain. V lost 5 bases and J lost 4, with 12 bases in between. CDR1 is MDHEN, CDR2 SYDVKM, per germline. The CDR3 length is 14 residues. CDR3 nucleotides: TGTGCCAGCAGTAGCCTTTCCAGTAATCAGCCCCAGCATTTT. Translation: CASSSLSSNQPQHF.

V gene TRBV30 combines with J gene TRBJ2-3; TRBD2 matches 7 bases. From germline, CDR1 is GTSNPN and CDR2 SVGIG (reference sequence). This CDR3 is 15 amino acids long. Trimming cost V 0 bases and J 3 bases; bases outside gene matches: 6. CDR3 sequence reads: CAWSVGIGRTDTQYF. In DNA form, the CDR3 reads TGTGCCTGGAGTGTCGGTATCGGGAGGACAGATACGCAGTATTTT.

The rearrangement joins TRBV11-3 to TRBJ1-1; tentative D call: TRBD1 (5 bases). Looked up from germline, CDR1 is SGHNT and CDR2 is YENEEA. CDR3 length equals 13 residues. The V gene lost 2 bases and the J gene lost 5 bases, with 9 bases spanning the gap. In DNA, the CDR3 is TGTGCCAGCAGCTTAACAGGATTGACTGAAGCTTTCTTT. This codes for CASSLTGLTEAFF.

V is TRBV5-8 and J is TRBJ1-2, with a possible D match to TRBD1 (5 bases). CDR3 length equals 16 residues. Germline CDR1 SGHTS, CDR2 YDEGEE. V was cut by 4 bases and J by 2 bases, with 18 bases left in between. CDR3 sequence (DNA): TGTGCCAGCAGCGGCTACACCCGGGACTTCAACTATGGCTACACCTTC. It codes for CASSGYTRDFNYGYTF.